These 15 T cell receptor beta chains originate from one sample sequenced in a study of human T cells and chemical hapten exposure. Time point in this sample: patch test 2, 6 weeks after DPC sensitization. Regarding treatment: therapeutic diphenylcyclopropenone sensitization with weekly scalp DPC. A single record per CDR3 protein comes from TCRdb applying MiXCR to the RACE reads. This sample has 330,000 or so distinct CDR3 sequences, with roughly 6.3% found just once. The sample consisted of whole blood, taken in connection with sensitization to the hapten diphenylcyclopropenone (DPC). Receptors were obtained from a woman aged 18-29 years with alopecia areata. Some clones in this sample may be carry-over from other donors' samples.

This clonotype was recorded many times. This chain uses TRBV6-5 with TRBJ1-6; D unresolved. This CDR3 is 12 amino acids long. Per the germline V gene, CDR1 is MNHEY and CDR2 is SVGAGI. The V gene lost 2 bases and the J gene lost 7 bases, with 3 bases spanning the gap. The CDR3: CASSYGNSPLHF. In nucleotides, the CDR3 is TGTGCCAGCAGTTACGGCAATTCACCCCTCCACTTT.

The J gene is TRBJ2-7, the V gene TRBV28; D remains ambiguous. Trimming removed 5 bases at V and 3 bases at J, with 17 bases between. The CDR3 runs to 15 residues. CDR1 and CDR2 (germline): MDHEN, SYDVKM. The CDR3 coding sequence is TGTGCCAGCAGTCCTAAATCCGGGTTCGACTACGAGCAGTACTTC. This gives the protein CASSPKSGFDYEQYF. The full variable domain, completed using reference TRBV28 and TRBJ2-7, is DVKVTQSSRYLVKRTGEKVFLECVQDMDHENMFWYRQDPGLGLRLIYFSYDVKMKEKGDIPEGYSVSREKKERFSLILESASTNQTSMYLCASSPKSGFDYEQYFGPGTRLTVT.

There are many counts of this clonotype. The V gene is TRBV9, the J gene TRBJ2-7; 10 nucleotides line up with TRBD1. The trim removed 2 bases at V and 2 bases at J, leaving 1 base unmatched. Looked up from germline, CDR1 is SGDLS and CDR2 is YYNGEE. The CDR3 spans 14 residues. The CDR3 loop reads CASSVDRGAYEQYF. In DNA, the CDR3 is TGTGCCAGCAGCGTGGACAGGGGGGCCTACGAGCAGTACTTC.

This clonotype was observed a handful of times. The chain links TRBV28 to TRBJ1-1; tentative D call: TRBD1 (5 bases). V was clipped by 4 bases and J by 2 bases, with 14 bases between them. Germline V CDR1 and CDR2: MDHEN, SYDVKM. The CDR3 has 15 amino acids. The CDR3 DNA follows: TGTGCCAGCAGTTCGTCCGGGGCGGGAAACACTGAAGCTTTCTTT. As protein: CASSSSGAGNTEAFF.

This clonotype has more than one count but fewer than ten. The rearrangement joins TRBV24-1 to TRBJ1-5; a weak D match, TRBD1 (6 bases). The CDR3 spans 17 residues. Trimming removed 8 bases from V and 5 bases from J, with 24 bases in between. In germline, CDR1 is KGHDR, CDR2 SFDVKD. CDR3 coding DNA: TGTGCCACCACCGGTCAGGCAGGGGCGCGGACTTATCAGCCCCAGCATTTT. Translating it yields CATTGQAGARTYQPQHF.

There are a few counts of this clonotype. The V call is TRBV3-1, the J call TRBJ2-3; unclear D gene. The CDR3 spans 13 residues. V was clipped by 2 bases and J by 4 bases, with 7 bases between them. CDR1 is LGHDT and CDR2 is YNNKEL in the germline V gene (reference sequence). The CDR3 loop reads CASSQRSADTQYF. The DNA for the CDR3 is TGTGCCAGCAGCCAACGTAGTGCAGATACGCAGTATTTT.

DNA for the CDR3: TGTGCCAGCAGCCCTCCGCCGACAGGGAACTATGGCTACACCTTC. Amino acid sequence: CASSPPPTGNYGYTF. The J gene is TRBJ1-2, the V gene TRBV9; 7 bases are shared with TRBD1. The CDR3 runs to 15 residues. Looked up from germline, CDR1 is SGDLS and CDR2 is YYNGEE. After removal of 4 bases from V and 2 bases from J, the junction contained 8 bases not matched to a gene.

The chain recombines TRBV4-2 with TRBJ2-1; D may be TRBD1 (6 bases). V lost 1 base, J lost 4 bases, and 14 bases lay in between. Germline V lookup: CDR1 LGHNA, CDR2 YNFKEQ. There are 16 residues in the CDR3. CDR3 in amino acids: CASSQVLQGAYNEQFF. DNA for the CDR3: TGTGCCAGCAGCCAAGTTCTACAGGGCGCTTACAATGAGCAGTTCTTC.

This clonotype has ten or more counts. This chain connects TRBV7-2 to TRBJ1-2; D is undetermined. Trimming stripped 2 bases from V and 1 base from J, with 26 bases between. Germline CDR1 reads SGHTA; CDR2 reads FQGNSA. The CDR3 extends over 20 amino acids. The CDR3 loop is CASSLRHNAGWTADNYGYTF. CDR3 bases: TGTGCCAGCAGCTTACGTCATAACGCTGGGTGGACGGCGGATAACTATGGCTACACCTTC.

This clonotype was detected a few times. The chain links TRBV6-2 or TRBV6-3 to TRBJ1-1, with 7 nucleotides matching TRBD1. Germline CDR1 and CDR2: MNHEY and SVGEGT. With V trimmed by 6 bases and J by 4 bases, 5 bases remained unmatched. There are 13 residues in the CDR3. CDR3 in DNA: TGTGCCAGCAGATTCTCAGGGGGCACTGAAGCTTTCTTT. It specifies CASRFSGGTEAFF.

The chain is built from TRBV20-1 and TRBJ2-5; D remains unclear. The V end was cut by 3 bases, the J end by 5 bases, with 7 bases between. This CDR3 spans 11 amino acids. CDR1 and CDR2 from the germline V gene are DFQATT and SNEGSKA (reference sequence). DNA for the CDR3: TGCAGTGCTAGTTTTAAGGAGACCCAGTACTTC. This encodes CSASFKETQYF.

The chain has TRBV6-5 and TRBJ2-3; TRBD2 matches at 10 bases. V was pared by 0 bases and J by 3 bases, with 12 bases of the junction left unmatched. The CDR3 is made up of 19 amino acids. CDR1 is MNHEY, CDR2 SVGAGI, per germline. CDR3 loop: CASSYSPLIAGGQTDTQYF. In nucleotides, the CDR3 is TGTGCCAGCAGTTACTCGCCCCTAATAGCGGGGGGCCAAACAGATACGCAGTATTTT.

The CDR3 nucleotides are TGCGCCAGCAGCCTCGCCGGGACTAGCGGGGGGTTCTACAATGAGCAGTTCTTC. This gives the protein CASSLAGTSGGFYNEQFF. The rearrangement joins TRBV4-1 to TRBJ2-1; 15 bases agree with TRBD2. J was trimmed by 3 bases and V by 4 bases; bases with no gene match: 7. In germline, CDR1 is MGHRA, CDR2 YSYEKL. The CDR3 is 18 residues long.

V usage is TRBV12-3 or TRBV12-4 and J usage is TRBJ2-7; D unresolved. This CDR3 comprises 14 residues. Between the trimmed V and J ends, which lost 10 bases and 9 bases, there was a span of 25 bases. For the CDR3, the DNA is TGTGCCACCCGGCGGTCTGGACGCGGCAGGTGGCAGTACTTC. Encoded protein: CATRRSGRGRWQYF.

This clonotype was counted at least ten times. The genes are TRBV4-3 and TRBJ1-6, with a tentative D call TRBD1 (6 bases). The CDR3 length is 18 residues. Trimming shortened V by 0 bases and J by 8 bases, and 20 bases separated the two germline ends. The V gene's germline CDR1 is LGHNA and CDR2 YSLEER. CDR3 region: CASSQDLNFDRRDSPLHF. The DNA of the CDR3 is TGCGCCAGCAGCCAAGATCTGAACTTTGACAGGCGGGATTCACCCCTCCACTTT.